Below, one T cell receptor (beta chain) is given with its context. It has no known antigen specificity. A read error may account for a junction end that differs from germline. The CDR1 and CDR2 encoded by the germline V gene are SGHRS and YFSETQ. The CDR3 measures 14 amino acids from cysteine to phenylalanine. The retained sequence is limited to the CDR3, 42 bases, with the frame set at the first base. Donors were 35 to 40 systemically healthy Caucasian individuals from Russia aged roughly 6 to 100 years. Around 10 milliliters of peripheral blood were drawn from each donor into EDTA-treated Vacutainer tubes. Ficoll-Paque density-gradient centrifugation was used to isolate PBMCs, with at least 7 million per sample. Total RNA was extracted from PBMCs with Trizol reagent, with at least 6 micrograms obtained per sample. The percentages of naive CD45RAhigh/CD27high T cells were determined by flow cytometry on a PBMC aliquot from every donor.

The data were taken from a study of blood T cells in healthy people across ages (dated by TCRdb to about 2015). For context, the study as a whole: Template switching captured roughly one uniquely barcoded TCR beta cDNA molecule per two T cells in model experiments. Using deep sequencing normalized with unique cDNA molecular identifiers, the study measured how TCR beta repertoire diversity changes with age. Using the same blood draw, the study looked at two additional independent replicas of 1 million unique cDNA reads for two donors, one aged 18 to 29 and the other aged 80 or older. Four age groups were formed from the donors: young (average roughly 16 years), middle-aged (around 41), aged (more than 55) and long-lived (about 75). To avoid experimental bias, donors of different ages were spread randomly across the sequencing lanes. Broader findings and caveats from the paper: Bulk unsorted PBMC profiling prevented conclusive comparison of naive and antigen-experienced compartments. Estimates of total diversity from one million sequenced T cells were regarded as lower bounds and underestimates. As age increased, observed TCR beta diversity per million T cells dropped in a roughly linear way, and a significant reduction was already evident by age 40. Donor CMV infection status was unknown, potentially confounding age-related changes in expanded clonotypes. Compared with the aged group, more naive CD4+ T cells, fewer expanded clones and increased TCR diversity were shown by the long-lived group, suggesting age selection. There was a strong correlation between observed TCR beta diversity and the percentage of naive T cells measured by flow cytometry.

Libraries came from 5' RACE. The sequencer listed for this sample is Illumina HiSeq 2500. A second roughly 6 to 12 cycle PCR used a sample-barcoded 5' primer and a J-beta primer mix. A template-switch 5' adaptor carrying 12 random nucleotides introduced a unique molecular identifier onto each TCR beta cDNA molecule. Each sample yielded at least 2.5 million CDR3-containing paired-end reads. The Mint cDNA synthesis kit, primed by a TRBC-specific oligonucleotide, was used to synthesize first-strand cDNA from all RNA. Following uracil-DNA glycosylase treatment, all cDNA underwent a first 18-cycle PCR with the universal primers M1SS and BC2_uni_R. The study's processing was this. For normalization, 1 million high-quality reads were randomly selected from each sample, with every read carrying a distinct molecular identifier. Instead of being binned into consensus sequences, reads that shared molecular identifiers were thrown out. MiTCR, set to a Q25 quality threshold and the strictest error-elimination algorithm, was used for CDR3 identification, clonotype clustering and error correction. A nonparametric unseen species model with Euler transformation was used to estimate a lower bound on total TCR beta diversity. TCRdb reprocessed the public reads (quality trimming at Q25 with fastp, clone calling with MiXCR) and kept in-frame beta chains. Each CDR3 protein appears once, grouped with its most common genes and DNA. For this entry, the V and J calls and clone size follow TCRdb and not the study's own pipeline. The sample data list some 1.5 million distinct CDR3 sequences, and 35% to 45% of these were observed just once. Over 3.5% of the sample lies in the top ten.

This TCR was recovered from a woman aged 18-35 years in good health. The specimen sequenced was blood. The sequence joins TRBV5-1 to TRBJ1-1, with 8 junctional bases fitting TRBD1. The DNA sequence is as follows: TGCGCCAGCAGCGACAGGGGCATGAACGCTGAAGCTTTCTTT. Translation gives CASSDRGMNAEAFF.